This record concerns one T cell receptor beta chain sequence. Its antigen target is currently unknown. Base qualities are missing; no much larger clone stands one base away. The record originates from a study of early stage breast cancer tumors (dated by TCRdb to about 2017). Looking at the study overall: Of the 15 or so invasive breast tumors, approximately 11 were found to be estrogen receptor-positive, progesterone receptor-positive and HER2-negative. A total of some 2.6 million templates, representing some 1,000,000 unique clonotypes, were detected across all samples. On average, each sample had about 9.6-fold read coverage. Of the approximately 12 ER+/PR+/HER2- tumors, eight were classified as invasive ductal carcinomas and four as invasive lobular carcinomas.

Results the study describes overall, beyond this receptor: Roughly 2.5-fold higher T cell density and higher clonality were observed in tumors than in adjacent normal breast tissue. Repertoires from blood and normal breast were more alike than repertoires from blood and tumor, and in about 90% of the 16 patients, comparing each tissue with blood separated tumor from normal. Enriched TCRB sequences shared across patients were found to be mostly commonly generated sequences that were unlikely to play an important role in the tumor microenvironment. Chain pairing and functional markers such as CD4, CD8 and FOXP3 were missed by bulk genomic DNA sequencing of unsorted cells. The small cohort size prevented analysis by tumor subtype.

Trimming removed 1 base from V and 8 bases from J, leaving 10 bases between the germline ends. The CDR3 holds 13 amino acids from the cysteine to the phenylalanine. Only the CDR3 DNA is retained, 39 bases long and in frame from the first base. CDR1 and CDR2 are read off the germline V gene as SGHRS and YFSETQ. Every sample was amplified as two independent genomic DNA replicates, using approximately 550 ng for blood and roughly 1.4 ug for tumor or normal breast. TCRB sequencing of genomic DNA was carried out with the ImmunoSeq Intro kit according to the manufacturer's instructions. Multiplex PCR ran 31 cycles with proprietary primers and spike-in control sequences for absolute quantification. Single-end 150-bp reads were used to sequence an 87-bp fragment covering the CDR3 and the flanking V and J genes. Seven samples, with two replicates for each sample, were multiplexed per lane of an Illumina MiSeq using version 3.0 chemistry. The authors' pipeline ran thus. The vendor's proprietary pipeline processed the raw data and merged both replicates into a single result for each sample. To define clonotypes, the study grouped productive rearrangements that shared the V-gene family, CDR3 amino acid sequence and J-gene segment. Clonality was calculated as 1 minus the normalized Shannon entropy (Pielou evenness) of TCRB abundances. T cell density was estimated as total templates divided by the number of input cells, with the number of input cells inferred from the DNA input amount. Recon was used with default parameters to estimate total repertoire diversity and clonality. A clonotype was considered tumor-enriched if its abundance in tumor exceeded 0.1% and was at least 32-fold higher than its abundance in normal breast. TCRdb obtained this table from immuneACCESS and retained in-frame rearrangements with V and J assigned. These tables miss some clones; where compared with another copy, unresolved V genes account for less than half of the shortfall, and the remainder is unexplained. V and J calls and clone size are as listed in that table; D and trimming were resolved from the DNA. Recorded for this sample are over 25,000 clones; roughly 50% of them occurred a single time. The ten largest clones take up more than 7% of the sample.

About 18-55 mg of tumor tissue was diced, and more than 2.5 ug of DNA was typically obtained. The study profiled bulk TCR beta-chain repertoires in matched peripheral blood, tumor and adjacent normal breast tissue taken from approximately 16 patients with early-stage breast cancer. After resection, visually identified tumor tissue was excised and placed in prechilled RNAlater. Tumor tissue (about 17-55 mg) was diced and homogenized in RLTplus buffer with beta-mercaptoethanol and antifoaming agent using a TissueLyser II. The Qiagen AllPrep DNA/RNA Mini kit was used for genomic DNA extraction. The source is a person aged 50 to 59 with breast cancer. Sequencing was carried out using breast tumor tissue. The V and J segments used are TRBV5-1 and TRBJ2-1; the D gene assignment is ambiguous. The sequenced DNA: TGCGCCAGCAGCTTGTCCTCTAGGGATGAGCAGTTCTTC. This translates into CASSLSSRDEQFF.